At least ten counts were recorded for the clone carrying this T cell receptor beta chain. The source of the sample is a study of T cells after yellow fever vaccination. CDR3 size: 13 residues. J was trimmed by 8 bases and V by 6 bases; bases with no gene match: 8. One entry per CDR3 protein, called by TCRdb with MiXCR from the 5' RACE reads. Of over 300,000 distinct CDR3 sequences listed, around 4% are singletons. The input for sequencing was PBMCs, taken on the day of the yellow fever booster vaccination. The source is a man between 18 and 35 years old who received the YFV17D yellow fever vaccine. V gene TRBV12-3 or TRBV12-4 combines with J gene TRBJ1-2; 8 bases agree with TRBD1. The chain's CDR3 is CASSQGTGWGYTF. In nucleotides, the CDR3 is TGTGCCAGCAGCCAAGGGACAGGCTGGGGCTACACCTTC.